This T cell receptor beta chain derives from a study of T cells in Graves' hyperthyroidism and ophthalmopathy (dated by TCRdb to the late 2010s). Study-level background: Peripheral blood samples were taken at initial diagnosis, before any treatment was given. To identify distinguishing TCR V-J signatures, a discovery cohort of some 99 patients was used, comprising approximately 40 with Graves' ophthalmopathy and approximately 57 with stable Graves' hyperthyroidism. Whether ophthalmopathy could be predicted prospectively was tested in an independent validation cohort made up of roughly 20 hyperthyroidism patients plus 17 patients who later progressed to ophthalmopathy. The roughly 90 discovery patients were divided at random into training and test sets in a 7:3 ratio. Thyroid tissue and blood T-cell repertoires from about 6 Graves' hyperthyroidism patients were also compared in the study. After blood sampling, hyperthyroidism patients were treated with methimazole at a starting dose of 30 mg daily, and ophthalmopathy patients were treated with high-dose intravenous methylprednisolone. The paper describes TCR Vbeta CDR3 sequencing of 135 peripheral blood samples, made up of 43 ophthalmopathy patients, some 80 hyperthyroidism patients and about 17 progressor patients. Paper-wide results and their limitations: A model built on a 13 V-J signature distinguished ophthalmopathy from stable hyperthyroidism, reaching 87.88% sensitivity and about 81% specificity in cross-validation and 80%/75% in testing. Sample size was not statistically predetermined, and investigators were not blinded to group allocation. During validation, the model predicted progression to ophthalmopathy a median of approximately 7 months ahead of onset, with around 65% sensitivity and 72.22% specificity. Most expanded thyroid clonotypes (frequency above 0.001) were also detected in blood, a finding suggesting that blood repertoires may reflect thyroid immune responses.

TCR beta CDR3 regions were amplified from RNA transcripts. The first round of RT-PCR for the TCR CDR3 was performed with the HTBI primer set and the Qiagen OneStep RT-PCR kit. A second multiplex PCR round built the libraries, followed by size selection and purification. The libraries were sequenced on an Illumina HiSeq2000 using paired-end 100 bp reads. The authors' analysis ran thus. SOAPnuke was used to process the raw data, with reads discarded if the reads contained adapters or uncalled bases, had a mean Phred below 15, or lacked an exact constant-primer or identifier match. COPE v1.2.5 was used to merge high-quality paired reads, and clonotypes were defined as unique nucleotide sequences. MiTCR v1.1 was used to align the clonotypes against IMGT TRBV, TRBD and TRBJ reference segments. Only V-J combinations with frequency above 0.0001, covering about 99% of repertoires, were analysed. A TCS score was defined as the ratio between F50 (clonal expansion) and ExV (chaos), using BLOSUM62-based TCRdist between CDR3 peptides within each V-J. Welch's t-statistics and random forest reduced approximately 520 V-J features to 13, which were used in a naive Bayes classifier (R e1071). TCRdb cleaned the public reads at Q25 with fastp, built clones with MiXCR and kept in-frame beta chains. Rows are unified per CDR3 protein, each entry keeping the most common DNA and genes. The V and J calls shown here were made by TCRdb, not taken from the authors' results. The sample table holds roughly 400,000 distinct CDR3 sequences, of which around an eighth were seen once. Clones ranked in the top ten supply 25% to 30% of the sample.

Remarks on this clonotype: What antigen it recognizes has not been identified. It has no much larger one-base neighbor in the sample; base qualities were not kept.

The germline V end is reduced by 8 bases and the J end by 1 base; junction bases left unmatched: 7. CDR1 and CDR2 are drawn from the germline V gene (reference sequence): DFQATT, SNEGSKA. The CDR3 sequence holds 15 residues, the cysteine and phenylalanine included. Kept here is only the CDR3 DNA, which spans 45 bases and is read in frame from base 1. Moderately to severely active disease, a Clinical Activity Score of at least 3, a NOSPECS grade of at least 4, and a duration under 3 months were present in ophthalmopathy patients. Patients with uncontrolled infections, other autoimmune diseases, pregnancy or lactation were excluded. Clinical symptoms, serum thyroxine and TRAb, thyroid ultrasound, and orbital computed tomography formed the basis for the diagnoses. Ficoll-Paque density gradient centrifugation was used to isolate PBMCs from under 11 ml of fresh peripheral blood. Trizol reagent was used to extract total RNA, and RNA quality was then checked on an Agilent 2100 Bioanalyzer.

Recombination joined TRBV20-1 with TRBJ2-5; 13 central nucleotides agree with TRBD2. The TCR sequence derives from a man aged 50 to 59 with Graves' ophthalmopathy. The sequenced sample was blood. The CDR3 region has the sequence CSLQLAGGPQETQYF. DNA sequence: TGCAGTCTTCAACTAGCGGGAGGGCCCCAAGAGACCCAGTACTTC.